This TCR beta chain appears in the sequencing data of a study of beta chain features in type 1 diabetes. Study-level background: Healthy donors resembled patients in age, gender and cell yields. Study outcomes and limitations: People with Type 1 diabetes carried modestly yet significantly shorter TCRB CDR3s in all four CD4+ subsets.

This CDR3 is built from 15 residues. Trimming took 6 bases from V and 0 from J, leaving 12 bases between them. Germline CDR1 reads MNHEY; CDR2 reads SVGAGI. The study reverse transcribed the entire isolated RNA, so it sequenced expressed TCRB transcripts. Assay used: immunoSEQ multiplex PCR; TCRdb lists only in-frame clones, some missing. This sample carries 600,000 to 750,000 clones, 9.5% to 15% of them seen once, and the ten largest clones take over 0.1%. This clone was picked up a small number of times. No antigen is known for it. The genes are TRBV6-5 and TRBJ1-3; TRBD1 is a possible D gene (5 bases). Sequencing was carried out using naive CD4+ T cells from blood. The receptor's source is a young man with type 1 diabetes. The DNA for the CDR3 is TGTGCCAGCAGACGGGGACGGTTCTCTGGAAACACCATATATTTT. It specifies CASRRGRFSGNTIYF.